The sample holds one count of the clone carrying this TCR beta chain. No antigen is known for it. The CDR3 is 10 residues long. The germline V gene encodes CDR1 MNHEY and CDR2 SVGAGI. V was clipped by 6 bases and J by 10 bases, with 9 bases between them. The method was immunoSEQ multiplex PCR; TCRdb's version includes in-frame clones alone and lacks a portion of them. The sample holds under 90,000 clones, approximately 85% seen once. This record comes from a study of T cell responses to AZD1222 COVID-19 vaccine. Whole-study findings and limits: AZD1222 recipients seropositive at baseline numbered only 6 or 7.

The clonotype comes from an adult who received the AZD1222 COVID-19 vaccine. The chain couples TRBV6-5 to TRBJ1-2; D is uncertain. Here the sequenced sample was peripheral blood, taken 28 days after the second AZD1222 dose. This CDR3 is CASRGEVYTF. The CDR3 nucleotides read TGTGCCAGCAGGGGTGAGGTCTACACCTTC.